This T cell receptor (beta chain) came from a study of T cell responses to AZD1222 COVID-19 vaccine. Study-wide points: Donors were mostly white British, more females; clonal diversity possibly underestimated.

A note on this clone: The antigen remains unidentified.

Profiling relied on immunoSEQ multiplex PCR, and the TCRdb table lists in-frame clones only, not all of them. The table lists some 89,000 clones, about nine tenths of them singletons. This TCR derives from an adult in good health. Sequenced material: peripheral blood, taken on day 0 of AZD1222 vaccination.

The CDR3 DNA is TGTGCCAGCAGCCCGCACCCGACAGGGAACGAGCAGTTCTTC. Translated: CASSPHPTGNEQFF. V gene TRBV7-6 combines with J gene TRBJ2-1; 7 nucleotides align to TRBD1. Germline lookup yields CDR1 SGHVS and CDR2 FNYEAQ. The V and J ends lost 5 bases and 10 bases, in that order; junction bases with no gene match: 11. This CDR3 contains 14 residues.